Listed below are T cell receptor beta chains from one sample, sequenced in a study of CD4 T cells in relation to SARS-CoV-2 and coronaviruses. Clones were read by immunoSEQ multiplex PCR, and TCRdb kept only the in-frame ones, dropping some. The sample holds 15,000 to 20,000 clones, 80% to 85% seen once. These receptors have no identified antigens. Sequenced: CD4+ T cells from PBMCs, cultured in vitro. The receptors were gathered from a human donor in good health. CDR3s leave out the opening cysteine and the closing phenylalanine or tryptophan. A D gene is named only where the DNA matches it firmly.

J gene	D gene	V gene	CDR3 protein
TRBJ2-2	NA	TRBV9	ASSGATGELF
TRBJ2-7	NA	TRBV6-5	ASSVAGPNEQY
TRBJ2-5	TRBD2	TRBV7-3	ASSLTASGKETQY
TRBJ1-1	TRBD1	TRBV5-1	ASSGQGNTEAF
TRBJ2-6	NA	TRBV6-2/TRBV6-3	ASSYWGSGGANVLT
TRBJ2-3	NA	TRBV9	ASSVGAGTRGADTQY
TRBJ1-1	TRBD1	TRBV7-2	ASSVDRIAEAF
TRBJ2-4	NA	TRBV4-3	ASSQDLGRGHLLAKNIQY
TRBJ2-2	NA	TRBV2	ASSVTTGELF
TRBJ2-5	NA	TRBV5-1	ASSLAGSSGQETQY
TRBJ2-5	TRBD2	TRBV6-5	ASSKLATQETQY
TRBJ2-5	NA	TRBV5-1	ASSLGRYPREQETQY
TRBJ1-2	NA	TRBV19	ASSQQTGNYGYT
TRBJ1-1	NA	TRBV4-3	ASSQDWANTEAF
TRBJ1-3	NA	TRBV4-2	ASSQEVRPSGNTIY
TRBJ2-2	NA	TRBV6-5	ASSRYGTGELF
TRBJ2-1	TRBD1	TRBV5-1	ASSLSTGSEQF
TRBJ1-1	NA	TRBV5-4	ASSSIGQGRLAF
TRBJ2-7	TRBD2	TRBV6-2/TRBV6-3	ASSFSGGYEQY
TRBJ1-6	NA	TRBV6-5	ASSRVSTSPLH
TRBJ1-1	NA	TRBV5-1	ASSLWGGGNTEAF
TRBJ2-1	TRBD2	TRBV7-2	ASSSPGLGYNEQF
TRBJ1-2	NA	TRBV4-3	ASSNSLTNYGYT
TRBJ1-2	NA	TRBV2	ASSSGTSYGYT
TRBJ1-2	TRBD1	TRBV7-8	ASSERGQRNYGYT
TRBJ2-3	NA	TRBV19	ASSSPGTATDTQY
TRBJ2-1	NA	TRBV3-1/TRBV3-2	ASSGDVRNEQF
TRBJ2-5	NA	TRBV5-5	ASSLGGGRVQETQY
TRBJ1-1	TRBD1	TRBV6-5	ASRGTGPTEAF
TRBJ2-1	TRBD2	TRBV9	ASSAQAGGPYEQF
TRBJ2-3	TRBD2	TRBV5-1	ASSFGTSGDTQY
TRBJ1-2	NA	TRBV5-1	ASTPRRGEGGYT
TRBJ1-4	NA	TRBV19	ATGWVGEKLF
TRBJ1-5	TRBD1	TRBV6-5	ASRQDRGRQPQH
TRBJ2-7	NA	TRBV18	ASSPQGAYEQY
TRBJ2-7	NA	TRBV7-8	ASSLGPVAYEQY
TRBJ2-7	TRBD1	TRBV19	ASSWTGSSYEQY
TRBJ1-6	NA	TRBV7-2	ASSNRQEGVSPLH
TRBJ2-1	NA	TRBV7-2	ASSLDGRELF
TRBJ2-7	TRBD1	TRBV29-1	SVEGDRGPYEQY
TRBJ2-5	TRBD2	TRBV6-2/TRBV6-3	ASSYPGGTETQY
TRBJ2-3	NA	TRBV6-2/TRBV6-3	ASSYSRYTQY
TRBJ1-2	TRBD1	TRBV6-2/TRBV6-3	ASSIGQGGYGYT
TRBJ2-2	TRBD1	TRBV11-2	ASSPAPGQGEGAGELF
TRBJ2-3	TRBD1	TRBV4-1	ASSHGVLTGGSGTDTQY
TRBJ2-6	NA	TRBV5-1	ASSLDRSGANVLT
TRBJ1-6	NA	TRBV19	ASSPGVGNSPLH
TRBJ2-4	NA	TRBV29-1	SVEDGTNQNIQY
TRBJ1-2	NA	TRBV4-1	ASSPLFPANYGYT
TRBJ2-1	NA	TRBV12-3/TRBV12-4	ASSFFTNEQF
TRBJ2-5	TRBD2	TRBV29-1	SQAGGIQETQY